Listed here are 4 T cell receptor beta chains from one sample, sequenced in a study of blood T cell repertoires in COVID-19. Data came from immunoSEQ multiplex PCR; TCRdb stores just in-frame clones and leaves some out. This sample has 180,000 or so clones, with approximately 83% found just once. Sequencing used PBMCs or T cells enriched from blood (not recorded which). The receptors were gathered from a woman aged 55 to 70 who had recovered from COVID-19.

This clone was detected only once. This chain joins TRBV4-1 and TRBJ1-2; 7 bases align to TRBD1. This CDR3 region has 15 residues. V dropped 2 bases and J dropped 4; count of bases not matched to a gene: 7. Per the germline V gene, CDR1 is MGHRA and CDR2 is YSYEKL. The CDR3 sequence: CASSQTGTVRYGYTF. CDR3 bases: TGCGCCAGCAGCCAAACCGGGACAGTTCGCTATGGCTACACCTTC.

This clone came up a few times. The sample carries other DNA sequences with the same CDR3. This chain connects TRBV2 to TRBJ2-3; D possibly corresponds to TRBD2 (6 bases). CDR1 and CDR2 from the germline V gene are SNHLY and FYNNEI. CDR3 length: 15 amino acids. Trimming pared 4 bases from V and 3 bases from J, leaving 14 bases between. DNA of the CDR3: TGTGCCAGCAGTGGGAGGACTGGGGGGACAGATACGCAGTATTTT. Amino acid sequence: CASSGRTGGTDTQYF.

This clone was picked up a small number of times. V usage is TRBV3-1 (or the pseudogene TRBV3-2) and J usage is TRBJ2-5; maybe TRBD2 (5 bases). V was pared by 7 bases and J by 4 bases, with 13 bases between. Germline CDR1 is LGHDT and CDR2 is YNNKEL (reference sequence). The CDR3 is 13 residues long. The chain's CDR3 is CASTPRRSETQYF. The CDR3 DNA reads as TGTGCCAGCACCCCTAGGAGGTCAGAGACCCAGTACTTC.

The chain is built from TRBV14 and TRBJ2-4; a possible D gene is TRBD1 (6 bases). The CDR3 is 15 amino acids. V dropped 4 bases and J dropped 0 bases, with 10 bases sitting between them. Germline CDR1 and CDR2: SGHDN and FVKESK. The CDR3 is CASSPAGVAKNIQYF. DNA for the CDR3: TGTGCCAGCAGCCCGGCAGGGGTAGCCAAAAACATTCAGTACTTC. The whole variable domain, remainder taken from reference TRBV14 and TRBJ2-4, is EAGVTQFPSHSVIEKGQTVTLRCDPISGHDNLYWYRRVMGKEIKFLLHFVKESKQDESGMPNNRFLAERTGGTYSTLKVQPAELEDSGVYFCASSPAGVAKNIQYFGAGTRLSVL.